The subject of this entry is one T cell receptor (beta chain). V trimming: 7 bases; J trimming: 5 bases; junction bases outside the gene matches: 6. Germline CDR1 reads MRHNA; CDR2 reads SNTAGT. The CDR3 totals 13 residues. Sequenced by immunoSEQ multiplex PCR; TCRdb stores in-frame clones only, minus some. The data contain under 170,000 clones, about 80% of them seen just once; the ten biggest clones take up about 2%. This sample was included in a study of blood T cell repertoires in COVID-19. The wider study: PBMCs, B-cell-depleted T cells, or T cells were the source of the cDNA or gDNA that made up the material.

The V gene is TRBV6-4, the J gene TRBJ2-5; 8 nucleotides align to TRBD1. Source material: peripheral blood. The TCR originated in a man between 65 and 85 years old with acute or convalescent COVID-19. CDR3 coding DNA: TGTGCCAGCAAGGACAGGGTTTGGGAGACCCAGTACTTC. Translated, it gives CASKDRVWETQYF.